These 23 T cell receptor beta chains were sequenced from one sample in a study of blood T cell repertoires in COVID-19. Profiled with immunoSEQ multiplex PCR; TCRdb holds only in-frame clones, not every one. The sample consists of some 90,000 clones, nearly 90% of them appearing once. Material for sequencing was peripheral blood. The receptors were gathered from a woman aged 80 or over with active COVID-19.

The chain has TRBV3-1 (or the pseudogene TRBV3-2) and TRBJ2-3; D might be TRBD2 (7 bases). Germline V gives CDR1 LGHDT, CDR2 YNNKEL (reference sequence). V was shortened by 5 bases and J by 0 bases, with 12 bases between the two germline ends. This CDR3 region has 15 residues. CDR3: CASSGGATSTDTQYF. The CDR3 DNA follows: TGTGCCAGCAGCGGGGGGGCTACAAGCACAGATACGCAGTATTTT.

This clone was detected a few times. This chain joins TRBV7-2 and TRBJ2-1; 8 bases line up with TRBD1. The CDR3 has 16 amino acids. Germline CDR1 and CDR2: SGHTA and FQGNSA. J lost 5 bases, V lost 1 base, and 7 bases had no gene match. Here the CDR3 reads CASSLVVGRGHNEQFF. CDR3 bases: TGTGCCAGCAGCTTAGTCGTGGGCAGGGGGCACAATGAGCAGTTCTTC.

This chain joins TRBV19 and TRBJ2-7, with 12 bases identical to TRBD2. CDR3 size: 14 residues. The germline gives CDR1 LNHDA, CDR2 SQIVND (reference sequence). V shed 5 bases and J 3 bases; nucleotides not matched to a gene: 2. For the CDR3, the DNA is TGTGCCAGTAGTGCGGGACTAGCGGGCTACGAGCAGTACTTC. As protein: CASSAGLAGYEQYF.

The rearrangement uses TRBV7-3 and TRBJ2-1; 9 bases match TRBD2. Trimming cost V 5 bases and J 9 bases; bases outside gene matches: 8. Per germline, CDR1 SGHTA and CDR2 FQGTGA. The CDR3 is 14 residues long. The CDR3 reads CASSPVAGVSEQFF. The CDR3 region has the DNA TGTGCCAGCAGCCCGGTAGCGGGAGTAAGTGAGCAGTTCTTC.

The chain recombines TRBV7-2 with TRBJ2-2; D remains unclear. The CDR3 has 15 residues. Trimming shortened V by 0 bases and J by 1 base, and 6 bases separated the two germline ends. Per germline, CDR1 SGHTA and CDR2 FQGNSA. CDR3 residues: CASSLAAVNTGELFF. In DNA, the CDR3 is TGTGCCAGCAGCTTAGCGGCAGTGAACACCGGGGAGCTGTTTTTT.

The chain recombines TRBV2 with TRBJ2-1, with 9 bases identical to TRBD2. Trimming removed 6 bases from V and 7 bases from J; junction bases left unmatched: 10. The CDR3 sequence is 15 residues long. Germline V gene data show CDR1 as SNHLY and CDR2 as FYNNEI. CDR3 sequence reads: CASSWGGTSSNEQFF. The CDR3 coding sequence is TGTGCCAGCAGCTGGGGGGGGACTAGCTCGAATGAGCAGTTCTTC. Full variable domain (outside the CDR3, taken from reference TRBV2 and TRBJ2-1): EPEVTQTPSHQVTQMGQEVILRCVPISNHLYFYWYRQILGQKVEFLVSFYNNEISEKSEIFDDQFSVERPDGSNFTLKIRSTKLEDSAMYFCASSWGGTSSNEQFFGPGTRLTVL.

The chain carries TRBV5-4 and TRBJ2-7, with 8 nucleotides matching TRBD1. Trimming removed 3 bases from V and 0 bases from J; junction bases left unmatched: 5. Germline assignment: CDR1 SGHNT and CDR2 YYREEE (reference sequence). The CDR3 runs to 15 residues. Here the CDR3 DNA reads TGTGCCAGCAGCTCGCTAGGACAGGGCTCCTACGAGCAGTACTTC. Translated: CASSSLGQGSYEQYF.

The chain carries TRBV5-4 and TRBJ1-2; D may be TRBD1 (6 bases). Trimming left V 0 bases short and J 5 bases short, with 11 bases between. The CDR3 extends over 14 amino acids. Germline CDR1 and CDR2: SGHNT and YYREEE (reference sequence). This chain's CDR3 is CASSLDREFYGYTF. The CDR3 DNA reads as TGTGCCAGCAGCTTGGACAGGGAATTTTATGGCTACACCTTC.

The rearrangement links TRBV18 to TRBJ1-1, with 7 bases fitting TRBD1. Germline V gives CDR1 KGHSH, CDR2 LQKENI. V trimming: 3 bases; J trimming: 7 bases; junction bases outside the gene matches: 5. This CDR3 comprises 13 residues. CDR3 coding DNA: TGTGCCAGCTCACCCGGACAGGACAGTGAAGCTTTCTTT. Amino acids: CASSPGQDSEAFF.

In DNA form, the CDR3 reads TGTGCCAGCAGTTCAGGACTAGCGGGAGCGGGGGGCTACAATGAGCAGTTCTTC. This encodes CASSSGLAGAGGYNEQFF. This chain joins TRBV27 and TRBJ2-1; 13 bases are shared with TRBD2. Germline V gene sequence: CDR1 MNHEY, CDR2 SMNVEV (reference sequence). This CDR3 is built from 18 residues. The junction had 9 bases not matched to a gene; V was cut back by 4 bases and J by 3 bases.

The chain is built from TRBV23-1 and TRBJ1-4; 7 nucleotides match TRBD1. TRBV23-1 falls under the ORF class, with uncertain function. The CDR3 covers 17 residues. Trimming cost V 8 bases and J 7 bases; bases outside gene matches: 19. The CDR3 sequence is CASHWDSKVENVEKLFF. DNA for the CDR3: TGCGCCAGCCATTGGGACAGCAAAGTGGAAAATGTTGAAAAACTGTTTTTT.

A word on this clone: One junction end does not reproduce the germline sequence, and a read error may be involved. The rearrangement joins TRBV28 to TRBJ2-5; 9 bases map to TRBD1. The length of the CDR3 is 15 residues. Germline V gene sequence: CDR1 MDHEN, CDR2 SYDVKM. The CDR3 here is CASTETGQGGEAQYF. CDR3 sequence (DNA): TGTGCCAGCACTGAGACGGGACAGGGAGGAGAGGCCCAGTACTTC.

Here the CDR3 reads CASSIRTGELFF. The DNA of the CDR3 is TGTGCCAGTAGTATCCGGACCGGGGAGCTGTTTTTT. V gene TRBV19 combines with J gene TRBJ2-2; D unresolved. With 3 bases removed from V and 5 bases from J, the gap between germline ends came to 4 bases. In germline, CDR1 is LNHDA, CDR2 SQIVND (reference sequence). The CDR3 runs 12 residues.

This CDR3 reads CASSRSGNEQFF. CDR3 in DNA: TGTGCCAGCAGTCGTTCAGGGAATGAGCAGTTCTTC. The rearrangement uses TRBV6-2 or TRBV6-3 and TRBJ2-1; D perhaps matches TRBD1 (5 bases). The CDR3 is 12 residues long. V dropped 5 bases and J dropped 7 bases, with 9 bases sitting between them. Germline CDR1 and CDR2: MNHEY and SVGEGT.

The chain couples TRBV5-3 to TRBJ2-3; 7 bases are a match to TRBD2. TRBV5-3 is filed as an ORF, its function uncertain. Trimming cost V 0 bases and J 4 bases; bases outside gene matches: 17. The CDR3 is 19 amino acids. The CDR3 region is CARSLVVGSVGGRADTQYF. The DNA for the CDR3 is TGTGCCAGAAGCTTGGTTGTGGGGTCGGTGGGAGGGAGGGCAGATACGCAGTATTTT.

The chain links TRBV6-2 or TRBV6-3 to TRBJ2-3, with a weak D call TRBD2 (5 bases). The length of the CDR3 is 19 residues. Germline V gene lookup returns CDR1 MNHEY and CDR2 SVGEGT. Trimming cost V 2 bases and J 0 bases, with 21 bases left between them. CDR3 sequence: CASSYPRSSAYQSTDTQYF. CDR3 bases: TGTGCCAGCAGTTACCCCCGGAGTAGCGCCTATCAAAGCACAGATACGCAGTATTTT.

The CDR3 nucleotides read TGTGCCAGCAGCTGGACAGCTAACTATGGCTACACCTTC. Encoded protein: CASSWTANYGYTF. V and J are TRBV5-5 and TRBJ1-2; tentatively, D is TRBD1 (6 bases). The germline V and J ends were trimmed by 3 bases and 0 bases, with 6 bases remaining between them. The germline CDR1 and CDR2 sequences are SGHKS and YYEKEE (reference sequence). The CDR3 has 13 amino acids.

J is TRBJ1-2 and V is TRBV5-5; 8 nucleotides agree with TRBD1. This CDR3 region has 14 residues. Trimming took 4 bases from V and 4 from J; bases not matched to a gene: 6. Germline V gene sequence: CDR1 SGHKS, CDR2 YYEKEE (reference sequence). The CDR3 spells CASSATTGAYGYTF. CDR3 sequence (DNA): TGTGCCAGCAGCGCCACGACAGGGGCCTATGGCTACACCTTC.

The chain combines TRBV5-1 with TRBJ2-1; 11 nucleotides align to TRBD2. Per germline, CDR1 SGHRS and CDR2 YFSETQ. The CDR3 has 15 residues. J gave up 9 bases and V 2 bases, and 7 bases lay outside the gene matches. The CDR3 DNA reads as TGCGCCAGCAGCTTCTTAGCGGGAGGGCCAGGTGAGCAGTTCTTC. This sequence encodes CASSFLAGGPGEQFF.

The chain uses TRBV7-2 and TRBJ1-2; D possibly corresponds to TRBD1 (6 bases). The CDR3 runs to 14 residues. Trimming removed 1 base from V and 8 bases from J, with 14 bases in between. The germline V gene encodes CDR1 SGHTA and CDR2 FQGNSA. The CDR3 region is CASSLGNRVKGYTF. CDR3 nucleotide sequence: TGTGCCAGCAGCTTAGGGAACAGGGTTAAGGGCTACACCTTC.

This chain connects TRBV4-3 to TRBJ2-1, with a weak D call TRBD2 (6 bases). Per germline, CDR1 LGHNA and CDR2 YSLEER. V lost 0 bases and J 7 bases, leaving 22 bases between the germline ends. This CDR3 region has 18 residues. Here the CDR3 DNA reads TGCGCCAGCAGCCAAGATCTAGGAGGGGCCCGCATTGGGAATGAGCAGTTCTTC. The encoded protein is CASSQDLGGARIGNEQFF.

The rearrangement joins TRBV10-3 to TRBJ2-3, with 10 bases lining up with TRBD2. Germline CDR1 reads ENHRY; CDR2 reads SYGVKD. This CDR3 has 15 amino acids. V lost 2 bases to trimming and J lost 3 bases; unmatched junction nucleotides: 2. CDR3 nucleotides: TGTGCCATCAGTGAGCCACTAGCGGGAACAGATACGCAGTATTTT. This sequence encodes CAISEPLAGTDTQYF.

The chain's CDR3 is CASSLGQVREQYF. CDR3 coding DNA: TGTGCCAGCAGTTTGGGACAGGTACGCGAGCAGTACTTC. The V call is TRBV28, the J call TRBJ2-7, with 8 bases fitting TRBD1. Trimming removed 3 bases from V and 6 bases from J; junction bases left unmatched: 4. Germline CDR1 MDHEN, CDR2 SYDVKM. The CDR3 has 13 residues.